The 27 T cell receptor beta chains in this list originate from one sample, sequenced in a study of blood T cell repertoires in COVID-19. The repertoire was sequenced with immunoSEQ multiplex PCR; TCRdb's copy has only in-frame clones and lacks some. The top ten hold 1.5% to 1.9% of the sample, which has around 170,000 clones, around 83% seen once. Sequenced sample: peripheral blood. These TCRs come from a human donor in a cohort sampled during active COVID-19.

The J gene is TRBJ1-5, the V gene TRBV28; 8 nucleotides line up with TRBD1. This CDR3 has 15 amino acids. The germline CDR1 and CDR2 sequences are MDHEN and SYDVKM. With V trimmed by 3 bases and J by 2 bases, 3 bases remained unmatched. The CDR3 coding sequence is TGTGCCAGCAGTTTCAGGGGGCGAGGCAATCAGCCCCAGCATTTT. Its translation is CASSFRGRGNQPQHF.

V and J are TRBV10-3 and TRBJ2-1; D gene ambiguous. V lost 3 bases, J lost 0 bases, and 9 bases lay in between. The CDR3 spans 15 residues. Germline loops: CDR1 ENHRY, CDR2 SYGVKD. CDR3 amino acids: CAISDQASSYNEQFF. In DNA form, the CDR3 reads TGTGCCATCAGTGACCAGGCGAGCTCCTACAATGAGCAGTTCTTC.

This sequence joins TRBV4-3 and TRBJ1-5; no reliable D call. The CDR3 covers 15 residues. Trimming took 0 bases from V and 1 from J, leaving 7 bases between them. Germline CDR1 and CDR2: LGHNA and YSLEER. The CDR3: CASSQDRGSNQPQHF. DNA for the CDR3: TGCGCCAGCAGCCAAGATCGGGGAAGCAATCAGCCCCAGCATTTT.

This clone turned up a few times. The CDR3 reads CATSLYTGELFF. The CDR3 coding sequence is TGTGCCACCAGCCTCTACACCGGGGAGCTGTTTTTT. The gene calls are TRBV2 and TRBJ2-2; D unresolved. The CDR3 sequence is 12 residues long. V shed 10 bases and J shed 3 bases, with 9 bases lying between them. Looked up from germline, CDR1 is SNHLY and CDR2 is FYNNEI.

DNA for the CDR3: TGCGCCAGCAGCCTCGGACAGAATCATAATTCACCCCTCCACTTT. This gives the protein CASSLGQNHNSPLHF. The rearrangement uses TRBV5-1 and TRBJ1-6; possibly TRBD1 for D (6 bases). CDR1 is SGHRS, CDR2 YFSETQ, per germline. Between the trimmed V and J ends, which lost 4 bases and 5 bases, there was a span of 13 bases. The CDR3 has 15 residues.

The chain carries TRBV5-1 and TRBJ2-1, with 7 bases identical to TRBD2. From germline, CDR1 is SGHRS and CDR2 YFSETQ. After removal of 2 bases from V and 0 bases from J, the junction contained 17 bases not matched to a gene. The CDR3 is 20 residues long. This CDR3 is CASSFIIGTRSGGSYNEQFF. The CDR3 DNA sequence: TGCGCCAGCAGCTTTATCATCGGTACTCGCTCGGGAGGCTCCTACAATGAGCAGTTCTTC. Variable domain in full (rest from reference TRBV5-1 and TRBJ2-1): KAGVTQTPRYLIKTRGQQVTLSCSPISGHRSVSWYQQTPGQGLQFLFEYFSETQRNKGNFPGRFSGRQFSNSRSEMNVSTLELGDSALYLCASSFIIGTRSGGSYNEQFFGPGTRLTVL.

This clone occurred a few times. Here the CDR3 reads CSVEGGQGAWDEQYF. The DNA of the CDR3 is TGCAGCGTTGAAGGGGGGCAGGGGGCTTGGGACGAGCAGTACTTC. The chain joins TRBV29-1 to TRBJ2-7; 8 nucleotides agree with TRBD1. Per germline, CDR1 SQVTM and CDR2 ANQGSEA. The CDR3 consists of 15 residues. V gave up 1 base and J gave up 5 bases; unmatched junction bases: 10.

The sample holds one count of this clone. The CDR3 region is CASLAGVSTDTQYF. Written as DNA, the CDR3 is TGTGCCAGCCTAGCGGGAGTTAGCACAGATACGCAGTATTTT. V and J are TRBV2 and TRBJ2-3; 10 bases match TRBD2. The ends lost 8 bases at V and 0 bases at J; junction bases unmatched: 2. Per germline, CDR1 SNHLY and CDR2 FYNNEI. This CDR3 has 14 residues.

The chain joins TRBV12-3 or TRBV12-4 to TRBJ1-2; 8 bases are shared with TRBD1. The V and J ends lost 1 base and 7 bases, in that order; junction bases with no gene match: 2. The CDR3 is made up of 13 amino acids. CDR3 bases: TGTGCCAGCAGTTTAGGGACAGGGCTTGGCTACACCTTC. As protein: CASSLGTGLGYTF.

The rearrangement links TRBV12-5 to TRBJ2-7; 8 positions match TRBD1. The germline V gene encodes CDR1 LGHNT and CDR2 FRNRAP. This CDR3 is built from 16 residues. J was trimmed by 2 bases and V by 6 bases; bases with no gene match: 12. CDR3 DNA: TGTGCTAGTGGCCTCCCCCGGGACAGGCGTACCTACGAGCAGTACTTC. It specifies CASGLPRDRRTYEQYF.

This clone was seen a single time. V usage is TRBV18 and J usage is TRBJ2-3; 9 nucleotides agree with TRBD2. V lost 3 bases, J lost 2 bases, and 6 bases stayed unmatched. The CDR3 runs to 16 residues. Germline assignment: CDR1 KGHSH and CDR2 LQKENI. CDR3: CASSPGAGGTTDTQYF. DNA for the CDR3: TGTGCCAGCTCACCCGGTGCGGGGGGGACCACAGATACGCAGTATTTT.

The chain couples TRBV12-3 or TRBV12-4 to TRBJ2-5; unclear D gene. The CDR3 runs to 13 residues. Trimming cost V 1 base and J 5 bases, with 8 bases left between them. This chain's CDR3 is CASSLGAAETQYF. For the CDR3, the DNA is TGTGCCAGCAGTTTAGGTGCAGCGGAGACCCAGTACTTC.

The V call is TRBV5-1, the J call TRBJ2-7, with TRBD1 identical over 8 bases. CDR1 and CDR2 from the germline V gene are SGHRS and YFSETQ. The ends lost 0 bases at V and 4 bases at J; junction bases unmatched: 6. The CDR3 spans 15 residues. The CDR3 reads CASSLGQGRGYEQYF. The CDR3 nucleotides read TGCGCCAGCAGCTTGGGACAGGGGAGAGGGTACGAGCAGTACTTC.

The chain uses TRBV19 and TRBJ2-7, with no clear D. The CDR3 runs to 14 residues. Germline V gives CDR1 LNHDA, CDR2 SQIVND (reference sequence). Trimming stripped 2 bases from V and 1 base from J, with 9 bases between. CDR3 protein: CASSISGTSYEQYF. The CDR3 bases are TGTGCCAGTAGTATAAGTGGTACTTCCTACGAGCAGTACTTC.

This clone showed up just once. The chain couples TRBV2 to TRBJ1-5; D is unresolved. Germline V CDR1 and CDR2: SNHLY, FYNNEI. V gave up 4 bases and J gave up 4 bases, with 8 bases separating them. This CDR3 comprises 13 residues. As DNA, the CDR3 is TGTGCCAGCAGTGGGGCAGATAATCAGCCCCAGCATTTT. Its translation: CASSGADNQPQHF. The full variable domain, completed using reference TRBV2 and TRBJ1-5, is EPEVTQTPSHQVTQMGQEVILRCVPISNHLYFYWYRQILGQKVEFLVSFYNNEISEKSEIFDDQFSVERPDGSNFTLKIRSTKLEDSAMYFCASSGADNQPQHFGDGTRLSIL.

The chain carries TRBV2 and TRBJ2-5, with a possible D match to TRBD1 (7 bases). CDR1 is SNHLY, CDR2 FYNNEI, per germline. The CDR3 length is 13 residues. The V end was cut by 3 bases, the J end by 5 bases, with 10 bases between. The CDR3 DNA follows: TGTGCCAGCAGTGAGACAGGGAGGGAGACCCAGTACTTC. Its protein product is CASSETGRETQYF. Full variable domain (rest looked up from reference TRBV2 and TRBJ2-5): EPEVTQTPSHQVTQMGQEVILRCVPISNHLYFYWYRQILGQKVEFLVSFYNNEISEKSEIFDDQFSVERPDGSNFTLKIRSTKLEDSAMYFCASSETGRETQYFGPGTRLLVL.

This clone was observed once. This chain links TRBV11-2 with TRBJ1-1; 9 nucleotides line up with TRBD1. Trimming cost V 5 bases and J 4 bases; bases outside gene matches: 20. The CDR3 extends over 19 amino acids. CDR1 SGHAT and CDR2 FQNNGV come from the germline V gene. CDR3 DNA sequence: TGTGCCAGCAGCCCTAGTGGGACAGGGTCGGGGGGGGTCCTCACTGAAGCTTTCTTT. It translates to CASSPSGTGSGGVLTEAFF.

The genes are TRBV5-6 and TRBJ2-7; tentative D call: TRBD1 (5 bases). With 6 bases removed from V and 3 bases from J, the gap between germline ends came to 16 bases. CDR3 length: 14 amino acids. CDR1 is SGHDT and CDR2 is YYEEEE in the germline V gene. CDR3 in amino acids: CASTLWQGNYEQYF. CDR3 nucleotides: TGTGCCAGCACCCTGTGGCAGGGAAACTACGAGCAGTACTTC.

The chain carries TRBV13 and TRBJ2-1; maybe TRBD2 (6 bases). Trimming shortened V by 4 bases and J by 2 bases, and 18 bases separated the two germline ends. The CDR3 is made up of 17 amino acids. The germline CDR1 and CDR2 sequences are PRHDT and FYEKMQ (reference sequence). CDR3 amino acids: CASSSRLEGVTYNEQFF. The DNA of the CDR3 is TGTGCCAGCAGCTCCCGACTGGAGGGAGTTACCTACAATGAGCAGTTCTTC. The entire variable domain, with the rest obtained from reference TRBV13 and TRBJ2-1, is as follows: AAGVIQSPRHLIKEKRETATLKCYPIPRHDTVYWYQQGPGQDPQFLISFYEKMQSDKGSIPDRFSAQQFSDYHSELNMSSLELGDSALYFCASSSRLEGVTYNEQFFGPGTRLTVL.

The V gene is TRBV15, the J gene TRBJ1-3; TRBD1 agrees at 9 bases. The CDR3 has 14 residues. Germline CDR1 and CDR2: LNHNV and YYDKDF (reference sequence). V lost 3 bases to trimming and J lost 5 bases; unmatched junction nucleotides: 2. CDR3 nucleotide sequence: TGTGCCACCAGCAGGGGGACAGGGAGAAACACCATATATTTT. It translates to CATSRGTGRNTIYF.

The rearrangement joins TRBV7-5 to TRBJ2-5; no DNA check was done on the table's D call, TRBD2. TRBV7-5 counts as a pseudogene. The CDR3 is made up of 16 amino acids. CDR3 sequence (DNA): TGTGTCAGAAGCTTAGGGACTAGCGGGAGGGAAGAGACCCAGTACTTC. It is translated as CVRSLGTSGREETQYF.

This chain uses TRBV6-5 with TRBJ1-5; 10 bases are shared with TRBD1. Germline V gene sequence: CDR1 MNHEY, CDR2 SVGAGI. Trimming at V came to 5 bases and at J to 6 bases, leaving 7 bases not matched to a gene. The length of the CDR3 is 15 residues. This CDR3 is CASSPTGTGVQPQHF. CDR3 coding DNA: TGTGCCAGCAGTCCCACCGGGACAGGGGTTCAGCCCCAGCATTTT.

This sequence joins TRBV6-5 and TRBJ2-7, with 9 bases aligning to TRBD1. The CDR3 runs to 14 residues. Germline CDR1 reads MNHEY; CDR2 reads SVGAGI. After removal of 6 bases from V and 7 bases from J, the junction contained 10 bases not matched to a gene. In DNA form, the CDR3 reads TGTGCCAGCAGGTGGGGACAGGGAACGGGGGAGCAGTACTTC. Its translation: CASRWGQGTGEQYF.

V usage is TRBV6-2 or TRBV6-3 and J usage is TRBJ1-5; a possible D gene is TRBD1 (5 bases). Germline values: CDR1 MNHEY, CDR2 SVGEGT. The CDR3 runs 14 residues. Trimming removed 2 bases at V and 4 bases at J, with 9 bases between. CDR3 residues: CASSYGALNQPQHF. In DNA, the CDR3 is TGTGCCAGCAGTTACGGGGCCCTAAATCAGCCCCAGCATTTT.

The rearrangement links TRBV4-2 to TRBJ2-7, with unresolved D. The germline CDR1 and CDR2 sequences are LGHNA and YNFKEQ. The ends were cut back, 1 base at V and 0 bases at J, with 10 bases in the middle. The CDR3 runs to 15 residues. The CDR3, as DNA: TGTGCCAGCAGCCAAGCGGTTTTGAACTCCTACGAGCAGTACTTC. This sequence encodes CASSQAVLNSYEQYF.

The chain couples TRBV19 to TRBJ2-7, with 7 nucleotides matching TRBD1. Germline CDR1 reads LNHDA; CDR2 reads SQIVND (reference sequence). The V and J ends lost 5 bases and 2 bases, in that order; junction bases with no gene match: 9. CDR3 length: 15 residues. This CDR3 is CASSGTGTVPYEQYF. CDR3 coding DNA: TGTGCCAGTAGTGGGACCGGGACAGTCCCCTACGAGCAGTACTTC.

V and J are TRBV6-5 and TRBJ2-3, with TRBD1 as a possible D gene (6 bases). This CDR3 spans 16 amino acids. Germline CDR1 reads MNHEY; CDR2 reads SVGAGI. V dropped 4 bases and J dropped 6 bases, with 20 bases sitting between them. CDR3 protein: CASSSNRATRQDTQYF. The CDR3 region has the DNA TGTGCCAGCAGTTCAAACAGGGCAACCAGGCAGGATACGCAGTATTTT.